What follows are 17 T cell receptor beta chains derived from one specimen sequenced in a study of blood T cell repertoires in COVID-19. Measured with immunoSEQ multiplex PCR; TCRdb has only the in-frame clones, and not every one. The sample holds 35,000 to 40,000 clones; around nine tenths are singletons and the top ten take 12%. Input material: peripheral blood. The receptors here all came from a man in his 60s with active COVID-19.

The CDR3 nucleotides read TGTGCCAGCAGCCAACCGGGACTAAGCACAGATACGCAGTATTTT. Translated: CASSQPGLSTDTQYF. This chain uses TRBV3-1 (or the pseudogene TRBV3-2) with TRBJ2-3; TRBD2 aligns across 7 bases. This CDR3 spans 15 amino acids. The germline V gene encodes CDR1 LGHDT and CDR2 YNNKEL (reference sequence). The V gene end was trimmed by 2 bases and the J gene end by 0 bases; junction bases not matched to a gene: 2.

V usage is TRBV24-1 and J usage is TRBJ2-2, with D maybe TRBD1 (5 bases). The V gene's germline CDR1 is KGHDR and CDR2 SFDVKD. Between the trimmed V and J ends, which lost 4 bases and 4 bases, there was a span of 12 bases. The CDR3 loop spans 15 amino acids. This CDR3 reads CATSDPAQGTGELFF. The CDR3 DNA sequence: TGTGCCACCAGTGACCCCGCCCAGGGCACCGGGGAGCTGTTTTTT.

The V gene is TRBV11-2, the J gene TRBJ2-2; 7 positions match TRBD1. Germline V lookup: CDR1 SGHAT, CDR2 FQNNGV. The V gene end was trimmed by 6 bases and the J gene end by 6 bases; junction bases not matched to a gene: 10. This CDR3 is 15 amino acids long. The CDR3 region is CASSYSFDRAGELFF. The CDR3 nucleotides read TGTGCCAGCAGTTACTCCTTCGACAGGGCCGGGGAGCTGTTTTTT. The full variable domain, in which reference TRBV11-2 and TRBJ2-2 provide the parts outside the CDR3, is EAGVAQSPRYKIIEKRQSVAFWCNPISGHATLYWYQQILGQGPKLLIQFQNNGVVDDSQLPKDRFSAERLKGVDSTLKIQPAKLEDSAVYLCASSYSFDRAGELFFGEGSRLTVL.

The rearrangement links TRBV4-1 to TRBJ1-5, with 8 positions matching TRBD1. CDR1 MGHRA and CDR2 YSYEKL come from the germline V gene. The CDR3 has 15 residues. Trimming cost V 6 bases and J 3 bases; bases outside gene matches: 7. The CDR3 DNA is TGCGCCAGCAGTTTAGGACAGGGTCACAATCAGCCCCAGCATTTT. It yields the protein CASSLGQGHNQPQHF.

CDR3 loop: CASSLEGDGYTF. The DNA of the CDR3 is TGCGCCAGCAGCTTAGAGGGAGATGGCTACACCTTC. The V call is TRBV5-1, the J call TRBJ1-2, with D unclear. V lost 2 bases, J lost 6 bases, and 8 bases lay in between. Germline CDR1 SGHRS, CDR2 YFSETQ. The CDR3 has 12 residues. Complete variable domain (other parts from reference TRBV5-1 and TRBJ1-2): KAGVTQTPRYLIKTRGQQVTLSCSPISGHRSVSWYQQTPGQGLQFLFEYFSETQRNKGNFPGRFSGRQFSNSRSEMNVSTLELGDSALYLCASSLEGDGYTFGSGTRLTVV.

This sequence joins TRBV5-1 and TRBJ2-3; 8 bases map to TRBD2. Looked up from germline, CDR1 is SGHRS and CDR2 is YFSETQ. The CDR3 contains 14 residues. Losses at the gene ends were 9 bases for V and 5 bases for J; bases not matched to a gene: 11. CDR3 in amino acids: CATSGGGFLDTQYF. DNA for the CDR3: TGCGCCACCTCGGGGGGGGGCTTCTTAGATACGCAGTATTTT.

The chain is built from TRBV7-3 and TRBJ2-2; TRBD2 matches 11 bases. Germline loops: CDR1 SGHTA, CDR2 FQGTGA. The V and J ends lost 5 bases and 6 bases, in that order; junction bases with no gene match: 11. The CDR3 covers 17 residues. This CDR3 is CASSAAGTSGGAGELFF. For the CDR3, the DNA is TGTGCCAGCAGCGCAGCCGGGACTAGCGGTGGGGCCGGGGAGCTGTTTTTT.

The chain uses TRBV9 and TRBJ2-2; weak D call: TRBD1 (6 bases). The ends were cut back, 0 bases at V and 0 bases at J, with 9 bases in the middle. The CDR3 is 16 residues long. Germline assignment: CDR1 SGDLS and CDR2 YYNGEE. CDR3 region: CASSVVQGPNTGELFF. CDR3 in DNA: TGTGCCAGCAGCGTAGTTCAGGGGCCGAACACCGGGGAGCTGTTTTTT.

The rearrangement uses TRBV14 and TRBJ2-6; 10 bases are shared with TRBD2. Germline V gene sequence: CDR1 SGHDN, CDR2 FVKESK. V lost 3 bases and J lost 2; bases outside the gene matches: 13. The CDR3 covers 20 residues. CDR3 residues: CASSHVKAGGPSAGANVLTF. The DNA of the CDR3 is TGTGCCAGCAGCCACGTTAAAGCGGGAGGGCCGTCCGCTGGGGCCAACGTCCTGACTTTC.

The chain has TRBV18 and TRBJ2-7, with 10 bases identical to TRBD2. The germline CDR1 and CDR2 sequences are KGHSH and LQKENI. The CDR3 has 15 amino acids. V dropped 2 bases and J dropped 4; count of bases not matched to a gene: 5. The DNA of the CDR3 is TGTGCCAGCTCACCAGAAGCGGGAGGGCGGTACGAGCAGTACTTC. This sequence encodes CASSPEAGGRYEQYF.

CDR3 residues: CASYRDRGNTIYF. In nucleotides, the CDR3 is TGTGCCAGTTACCGGGACAGGGGAAACACCATATATTTT. The genes are TRBV6-5 and TRBJ1-3; TRBD1 matches 8 bases. The CDR3 has 13 residues. J was trimmed by 4 bases and V by 9 bases; bases with no gene match: 5. Germline-derived CDR1 and CDR2 are MNHEY and SVGAGI.

The chain joins TRBV7-3 to TRBJ2-2; a possible D gene is TRBD1 (6 bases). The germline V gene encodes CDR1 SGHTA and CDR2 FQGTGA. The CDR3 is made up of 13 amino acids. V shed 5 bases and J shed 6 bases, with 10 bases lying between them. The CDR3 region is CASSVQGAGELFF. Here the CDR3 DNA reads TGTGCCAGCAGCGTACAGGGCGCCGGGGAGCTGTTTTTT.

The chain carries TRBV14 and TRBJ2-3, with D perhaps matching TRBD2 (6 bases). In germline, CDR1 is SGHDN, CDR2 FVKESK. This CDR3 is built from 14 residues. V dropped 4 bases and J dropped 5 bases, with 13 bases sitting between them. The CDR3 spells CASSPYGSGDTQYF. CDR3 nucleotides: TGTGCCAGCAGCCCCTACGGGAGCGGAGATACGCAGTATTTT.

This chain connects TRBV3-1 (or the pseudogene TRBV3-2) to TRBJ2-1, with 7 bases aligning to TRBD2. CDR3 length equals 19 residues. Germline CDR1 reads LGHDT; CDR2 reads YNNKEL (reference sequence). V was clipped by 0 bases and J by 0 bases; unmatched bases: 11. The CDR3 sequence: CASSQDLGGSETSYNEQFF. CDR3 DNA: TGTGCCAGCAGCCAAGATCTCGGCGGGAGTGAGACCTCCTACAATGAGCAGTTCTTC.

The chain recombines TRBV29-1 with TRBJ2-1; 7 nucleotides match TRBD1. J lost 3 bases, V lost 3 bases, and 8 bases had no gene match. Germline values: CDR1 SQVTM, CDR2 ANQGSEA. The CDR3 totals 15 residues. CDR3 region: CSVDVQGSNYNEQFF. CDR3 bases: TGCAGCGTTGATGTACAGGGGAGCAACTACAATGAGCAGTTCTTC.

The chain combines TRBV4-1 with TRBJ1-1, with D perhaps matching TRBD1 (5 bases). The germline V gene has CDR1 MGHRA and CDR2 YSYEKL. This CDR3 has 15 amino acids. The V end lost 4 bases, the J end lost 0 bases, and 12 bases lay between the germline ends. CDR3 region: CASSPREGMNTEAFF. The CDR3 DNA reads as TGCGCCAGCAGCCCCAGGGAGGGCATGAACACTGAAGCTTTCTTT.

This sequence joins TRBV19 and TRBJ2-1; D may be TRBD2 (5 bases). Trimming removed 3 bases at V and 1 base at J, with 16 bases between. This CDR3 comprises 17 residues. From germline, CDR1 is LNHDA and CDR2 SQIVND (reference sequence). The CDR3 reads CASSIVVTSSSYNEQFF. The DNA of the CDR3 is TGTGCCAGTAGTATCGTCGTTACTAGTTCATCCTACAATGAGCAGTTCTTC.